This is a list of T cell receptor beta chains from one sample in a study of post-analysis software for immune sequencing data. Via MiXCR, TCRdb re-called the PCR reads, giving one row per CDR3 protein. The table shows about 430,000 distinct CDR3 sequences, with approximately 38% occurring only once. The sequenced sample was blood. The receptors stem from a girl aged 2 to 10 with multiple sclerosis. Each CDR3 is given with its conserved first and last residue. The D gene is left open where the match is weak. Expanded clones are given a class, and other clones once, few, many or no size at all.

j_call | v_call | d_call | clone_size | cdr3_length | cdr3_aa | cdr3_nt
TRBJ2-7 | TRBV14 | . | . | 15 | CASSQTRGYFYEQYF | TGTGCCAGCAGCCAAACGAGGGGGTATTTCTACGAGCAGTACTTC
TRBJ2-1 | TRBV12-5 | . | . | 17 | CASGLQPHRQRYNEQFF | TGTGCTAGTGGTCTCCAACCGCACAGACAGCGATACAATGAGCAGTTCTTC
TRBJ1-1 | TRBV7-2 | TRBD1 | . | 16 | CASSLGPNRGRFEAFF | TGTGCCAGCAGCTTAGGTCCTAACAGGGGGCGGTTTGAAGCTTTCTTT
TRBJ2-3 | TRBV12-3/TRBV12-4 | TRBD1 | once | 15 | CASSLRGDRADTQYF | TGTGCCAGCAGTTTAAGGGGGGACAGGGCAGATACGCAGTATTTT
TRBJ2-1 | TRBV20-1 | TRBD2 | . | 16 | CSAHTSGKSSYNEQFF | TGCAGTGCTCATACCAGCGGGAAGAGCTCCTACAATGAGCAGTTCTTC
TRBJ2-1 | TRBV7-2 | . | few | 14 | CASSFTGISSEQFF | TGTGCCAGCAGCTTCACAGGGATTTCAAGTGAGCAGTTCTTC
TRBJ1-6 | TRBV7-2 | . | few | 18 | CASSLGDHPNPDNSPLHF | TGTGCCAGCAGCTTAGGGGATCACCCTAATCCGGATAATTCACCCCTCCACTTT
TRBJ2-5 | TRBV10-3 | . | few | 14 | CAISESLGWETQYF | TGTGCCATCAGTGAGTCGTTAGGCTGGGAGACCCAGTACTTC
TRBJ1-6 | TRBV7-2 | . | . | 14 | CASSPRQANSPLHF | TGTGCCAGCAGCCCCCGACAGGCTAATTCACCCCTCCACTTT
TRBJ1-6 | TRBV27 | . | few | 15 | CASTITQGTRSPLHF | TGTGCCAGCACCATCACTCAGGGGACAAGGTCACCCCTCCACTTT
TRBJ1-5 | TRBV10-2 | . | few | 15 | CASSEMAGGNQPQHF | TGCGCCAGCAGTGAAATGGCGGGCGGCAATCAGCCCCAGCATTTT
TRBJ1-1 | TRBV7-2 | . | . | 13 | CASSQQVYTEAFF | TGTGCCAGCAGCCAACAGGTCTACACTGAAGCTTTCTTT
TRBJ2-3 | TRBV12-3/TRBV12-4 | . | . | 14 | CASSLGQGENTQYF | TGTGCCAGCAGTTTAGGGCAGGGAGAAAATACGCAGTATTTT
TRBJ2-1 | TRBV5-8 | TRBD2 | few | 14 | CASSLGRERNEQFF | TGTGCCAGCAGCTTGGGGCGGGAGCGCAATGAGCAGTTCTTC
TRBJ1-5 | TRBV28 | TRBD1 | few | 14 | CASSPTGSDQPQHF | TGTGCCAGCAGTCCGACAGGGTCGGATCAGCCCCAGCATTTT
TRBJ2-5 | TRBV12-3/TRBV12-4 | TRBD1 | . | 17 | CASSPRTGAMYQETQYF | TGTGCCAGCAGTCCGAGGACAGGGGCGATGTACCAAGAGACCCAGTACTTC
TRBJ2-1 | TRBV5-5 | . | . | 16 | CASSLVAELSYNEQFF | TGTGCCAGCAGCTTGGTTGCGGAGCTCTCCTACAATGAGCAGTTCTTC
TRBJ2-5 | TRBV10-3 | . | few | 15 | CAISERGLYQETQYF | TGTGCCATCAGTGAGCGTGGGTTGTACCAAGAGACCCAGTACTTC
TRBJ2-5 | TRBV20-1 | . | . | 13 | CSARDLGEPEQYF | TGCAGTGCTAGAGATCTCGGGGAACCGGAGCAGTACTTC
TRBJ2-7 | TRBV27 | TRBD2 | . | 15 | CASSFGTGGANEQYF | TGTGCCAGCAGTTTTGGGACCGGGGGGGCCAACGAGCAGTACTTC
TRBJ2-7 | TRBV7-2 | . | once | 15 | CASSSYQGFPYEQYF | TGTGCCAGCAGCTCTTATCAGGGATTCCCCTACGAGCAGTACTTC
TRBJ1-2 | TRBV3-1 | . | few | 14 | CASSQEAAYYGYTF | TGTGCCAGCAGCCAAGAGGCGGCGTACTATGGCTACACCTTC
TRBJ1-2 | TRBV29-1 | . | few | 18 | CSVEPFAGTSDLYYGYTF | TGCAGCGTTGAGCCGTTCGCCGGGACATCCGATCTCTATTATGGCTACACCTTC
TRBJ2-4 | TRBV9 | . | . | 14 | CASSSQEVRREQYF | TGTGCCAGCAGCTCCCAGGAGGTGCGGAGGGAGCAGTACTTC
TRBJ1-6 | TRBV28 | . | . | 17 | CASSGDNGGHHNSPLHF | TGTGCCAGCAGTGGGGACAACGGGGGACACCATAATTCACCCCTCCACTTT
TRBJ2-1 | TRBV5-1 | . | . | 16 | CASSFNQGGAYNEQFF | TGCGCCAGCAGCTTTAACCAGGGGGGCGCCTACAATGAGCAGTTCTTC
TRBJ2-1 | TRBV5-6 | . | . | 15 | CASSPTRDIRNEQFF | TGTGCCAGCAGCCCCACCCGGGACATAAGGAATGAGCAGTTCTTC
TRBJ2-3 | TRBV10-1 | . | . | 17 | CASSESYGRKSTDTQYF | TGCGCCAGCAGTGAGTCGTACGGTCGGAAGAGCACAGATACGCAGTATTTT
TRBJ2-1 | TRBV20-1 | . | . | 14 | CSAHFLPSYNEQFF | TGCAGTGCTCATTTTCTACCCTCCTACAATGAGCAGTTCTTC
TRBJ1-2 | TRBV5-1 | . | . | 14 | CASSLAGTVYGYTF | TGCGCCAGCAGCTTGGCCGGGACGGTTTATGGCTACACCTTC
TRBJ2-1 | TRBV5-1 | . | . | 17 | CASNLVVPGWSYNEQFF | TGCGCCAGCAACTTGGTCGTCCCGGGGTGGTCCTACAATGAGCAGTTCTTC
TRBJ2-1 | TRBV5-1 | TRBD2 | . | 15 | CASSLSGVLYNEQFF | TGCGCCAGCAGCCTTAGCGGGGTTCTCTACAATGAGCAGTTCTTC
TRBJ1-2 | TRBV4-1 | . | few | 18 | CASSQDPRLAGRPYGYTF | TGCGCCAGCAGCCAAGATCCGAGATTGGCAGGGCGTCCTTATGGCTACACCTTC
TRBJ1-5 | TRBV6-6 | TRBD1 | few | 14 | CASSSQGAGQPQHF | TGTGCCAGCAGTAGTCAGGGGGCAGGGCAGCCCCAGCATTTT
TRBJ1-1 | TRBV21-1 | . | . | 12 | CASSTGFFKAFF | TGTGCCAGCAGCACAGGGTTCTTTAAAGCTTTCTTT
TRBJ2-5 | TRBV4-1 | . | few | 17 | CASSQEIARGGQETQYF | TGCGCCAGCAGCCAAGAAATAGCTCGTGGGGGCCAAGAGACCCAGTACTTC
TRBJ2-5 | TRBV29-1 | . | . | 11 | CSYTGVRTQYF | TGCAGCTATACAGGCGTGCGGACCCAGTACTTC